These 28 T cell receptor beta chains came from one sample sequenced in a study of T cell responses to AZD1222 COVID-19 vaccine. Only in-frame clones appear in the TCRdb table, and some are missing; sequencing was by immunoSEQ multiplex PCR. The sample includes some 80,000 clones, around 90% seen only once; the top ten take 5.7%. The sample was peripheral blood, taken on day 0 of AZD1222 vaccination. These receptors came from an adult in good health.

The chain uses TRBV9 and TRBJ1-3, with 11 bases lining up with TRBD1. The CDR3 consists of 18 residues. V lost 3 bases to trimming and J lost 1 base; unmatched junction nucleotides: 9. Per germline, CDR1 SGDLS and CDR2 YYNGEE. This chain's CDR3 is CASSGGTGGFFSGNTIYF. CDR3 coding DNA: TGTGCCAGCAGCGGAGGGACAGGGGGATTCTTTTCTGGAAACACCATATATTTT.

The genes are TRBV27 and TRBJ1-1; D is perhaps TRBD1 (5 bases). Germline assignment: CDR1 MNHEY and CDR2 SMNVEV (reference sequence). Between the trimmed V and J ends, which lost 5 bases and 3 bases, there was a span of 10 bases. The CDR3 runs 13 residues. The CDR3 DNA sequence: TGTGCCAGCAGTCCCCAGGGATACACTGAAGCTTTCTTT. Residues: CASSPQGYTEAFF.

This sequence joins TRBV19 and TRBJ1-5, with 9 positions matching TRBD1. Germline trimming cut 6 bases from V and 6 bases from J; bases unmatched to any gene: 9. The CDR3 consists of 15 residues. The germline V gene encodes CDR1 LNHDA and CDR2 SQIVND (reference sequence). In DNA form, the CDR3 reads TGTGCCAGTAGCATACAGGGGGCGGCGGGTCAGCCCCAGCATTTT. Translating it yields CASSIQGAAGQPQHF.

The rearrangement joins TRBV7-2 to TRBJ2-5; maybe TRBD2 (5 bases). With 5 bases removed from V and 2 bases from J, the gap between germline ends came to 15 bases. CDR1 and CDR2 (germline): SGHTA, FQGNSA. The CDR3 length is 15 residues. In nucleotides, the CDR3 is TGTGCCAGCAGCCGGCCGGAGCGGCGGCAAGAGACCCAGTACTTC. This codes for CASSRPERRQETQYF.

In this sample, this clone turned up once. This chain connects TRBV7-6 to TRBJ1-1, with a possible D match to TRBD1 (6 bases). Trimming removed 5 bases from V and 0 bases from J, with 22 bases in between. Looked up from germline, CDR1 is SGHVS and CDR2 is FNYEAQ. This CDR3 comprises 18 residues. CDR3 bases: TGTGCCAGCAGCCCCACCCCAAGGGGGACTGAGATGAACACTGAAGCTTTCTTT. This translates into CASSPTPRGTEMNTEAFF.

This chain's CDR3 is CSVETGDGYTF. In DNA form, the CDR3 reads TGCAGCGTTGAAACTGGGGATGGCTACACCTTC. The J gene is TRBJ1-2, the V gene TRBV29-1; no firm D call. In germline, CDR1 is SQVTM, CDR2 ANQGSEA. V lost 2 bases and J 6 bases, leaving 7 bases between the germline ends. The CDR3 is 11 residues long.

This CDR3 is CASSERGSTEAFF. CDR3 sequence (DNA): TGTGCCAGCAGTGAAAGGGGATCTACTGAAGCTTTCTTT. This chain links TRBV6-1 with TRBJ1-1, with D tentatively TRBD1 (5 bases). Per the germline V gene, CDR1 is MNHNS and CDR2 is SASEGT. The CDR3 is 13 residues long. Trimming left V 2 bases short and J 5 bases short, with 9 bases between.

This clone was recorded only once. A junction boundary mismatches the germline segment, possibly from a read error. The chain carries TRBV2 and TRBJ1-1; TRBD1 is a possible D gene (5 bases). Germline values: CDR1 SNHLY, CDR2 FYNNEI. CDR3 length: 15 amino acids. The CDR3 sequence is CASREGTGWNTEAFF. The CDR3 coding sequence is TGTGCCAGCAGGGAAGGGACTGGATGGAACACTGAAGCTTTCTTT.

The gene calls are TRBV20-1 and TRBJ2-1; D unresolved. V dropped 3 bases and J dropped 6 bases, with 6 bases sitting between them. In germline, CDR1 is DFQATT, CDR2 SNEGSKA (reference sequence). The CDR3 extends over 11 amino acids. CDR3 DNA: TGCAGTGCTAGTAAGTCCAATGAGCAGTTCTTC. Residues: CSASKSNEQFF.

CDR3 in amino acids: CASSQEEGGRSPLHF. DNA for the CDR3: TGCGCCAGCAGCCAAGAGGAAGGGGGGAGGTCACCCCTCCACTTT. The V and J genes are TRBV4-1 and TRBJ1-6; tentatively, D is TRBD1 (6 bases). Germline assignment: CDR1 MGHRA and CDR2 YSYEKL. Trimming cost V 0 bases and J 10 bases, with 13 bases left between them. This CDR3 has 15 amino acids.

The V gene is TRBV6-5, the J gene TRBJ2-3; TRBD1 matches at 9 bases. Unmatched junction bases numbered 1, after V lost 5 bases and J lost 1 base. The CDR3 is 14 amino acids. Germline loops: CDR1 MNHEY, CDR2 SVGAGI. The CDR3, as DNA: TGTGCCAGCAGTAGACAGGGGGGCACAGATACGCAGTATTTT. It encodes CASSRQGGTDTQYF.

The chain employs TRBV7-9 and TRBJ1-1; possible D gene TRBD1, 5 bases. The CDR3 runs to 15 residues. V lost 10 bases and J lost 0, with 18 bases in between. CDR1 SEHNR and CDR2 FQNEAQ come from the germline V gene (reference sequence). The CDR3 reads CAIATGGSVNTEAFF. The CDR3 DNA reads TGTGCCATAGCCACCGGGGGTTCGGTGAACACTGAAGCTTTCTTT. The whole variable domain, remainder taken from reference TRBV7-9 and TRBJ1-1, is DTGVSQNPRHKITKRGQNVTFRCDPISEHNRLYWYRQTLGQGPEFLTYFQNEAQLEKSRLLSDRFSAERPKGSFSTLEIQRTEQGDSAMYLCAIATGGSVNTEAFFGQGTRLTVV.

The chain links TRBV5-4 to TRBJ1-2; D gene ambiguous. Germline V gene sequence: CDR1 SGHNT, CDR2 YYREEE (reference sequence). Trimming cost V 1 base and J 0 bases, with 13 bases left between them. The CDR3 spans 16 residues. In DNA form, the CDR3 reads TGTGCCAGCAGCTTGTATTGGGCGACGGCTAACTATGGCTACACCTTC. Its translation is CASSLYWATANYGYTF.

This clone was seen once. The rearrangement links TRBV27 to TRBJ2-7, with 7 bases lining up with TRBD2. V shed 3 bases and J 2 bases; nucleotides not matched to a gene: 7. This CDR3 contains 15 residues. Germline CDR1 is MNHEY and CDR2 is SMNVEV (reference sequence). CDR3 in DNA: TGTGCCAGCAGTTTGTGGGAGGGGCTGGCCTACGAGCAGTACTTC. Its protein is CASSLWEGLAYEQYF.

The chain joins TRBV9 to TRBJ2-7; TRBD1 matches at 9 bases. The germline V gene encodes CDR1 SGDLS and CDR2 YYNGEE. This CDR3 has 17 amino acids. The V and J ends lost 3 bases and 5 bases, in that order; junction bases with no gene match: 15. The CDR3 region has the DNA TGTGCCAGCAGCGCCTCCCAAAGGACAGGGGCTTATCACGAGCAGTACTTC. Translation gives CASSASQRTGAYHEQYF.

CDR3 nucleotide sequence: TGTGCCAGCAGCTCCAACACAGATACGCAGTATTTT. Translating gives CASSSNTDTQYF. The rearrangement links TRBV13 to TRBJ2-3; D is uncertain. The germline V gene encodes CDR1 PRHDT and CDR2 FYEKMQ (reference sequence). The CDR3 length is 12 residues. V lost 4 bases and J lost 2, with 4 bases in between.

This clone occurred a few times. The chain is built from TRBV30 and TRBJ1-4; D call uncertain. V dropped 0 bases and J dropped 1 base, with 12 bases sitting between them. The germline V gene encodes CDR1 GTSNPN and CDR2 SVGIG (reference sequence). The CDR3 extends over 16 amino acids. This CDR3 is CAWSVIIGKTNEKLFF. The DNA of the CDR3 is TGTGCCTGGAGTGTAATTATAGGAAAAACTAATGAAAAACTGTTTTTT.

The rearrangement joins TRBV5-1 to TRBJ1-1; D call uncertain. Between the trimmed V and J ends, which lost 5 bases and 0 bases, there was a span of 11 bases. This CDR3 is built from 14 residues. Germline CDR1 and CDR2: SGHRS and YFSETQ. CDR3 protein: CASRRNLMNTEAFF. The CDR3 coding sequence is TGCGCCAGCAGACGAAACCTCATGAACACTGAAGCTTTCTTT.

Regarding this clone: One end of the junction is discordant with germline, which a read error may explain. J is TRBJ2-5 and V is TRBV7-7; maybe TRBD1 (6 bases). Germline V gives CDR1 SSHAT, CDR2 FNYEAQ (reference sequence). The CDR3 spans 16 residues. The CDR3 DNA sequence: TGTGCTAGCAGCTTAGCAACAGGGACCTTTTTAGAGACCCAGTACTTC. As protein: CASSLATGTFLETQYF. Looking up the rest from reference TRBV7-7 and TRBJ2-5 gives the full variable domain: GAGVSQSPRYKVTKRGQDVTLRCDPISSHATLYWYQQALGQGPEFLTYFNYEAQPDKSGLPSDRFSAERPEGSISTLTIQRTEQRDSAMYRCASSLATGTFLETQYFGPGTRLLVL.

The chain employs TRBV5-4 and TRBJ2-7; 7 bases line up with TRBD1. Germline CDR1 SGHNT, CDR2 YYREEE (reference sequence). After removal of 1 base from V and 0 bases from J, the junction contained 4 bases not matched to a gene. This CDR3 comprises 15 residues. The CDR3 sequence: CASSLSTGSSYEQYF. The CDR3 DNA reads as TGTGCCAGCAGCTTGTCGACAGGGTCCTCCTACGAGCAGTACTTC.

This clone occurred once. The chain carries TRBV10-1 and TRBJ1-2; maybe TRBD1 (5 bases). This CDR3 region has 14 residues. Germline V lookup: CDR1 WNHNN, CDR2 SYGVQD (reference sequence). V shed 8 bases and J shed 4 bases, with 17 bases lying between them. The CDR3 DNA sequence: TGCGCCAGCGGGGACGGTCGGGTCGGCTATGGCTACACCTTC. Translated: CASGDGRVGYGYTF.

The CDR3 coding sequence is TGTGCCAGCAGGGGCGGGGTAAACACCGGGGAGCTGTTTTTT. Its protein is CASRGGVNTGELFF. The V and J genes are TRBV14 and TRBJ2-2, with D perhaps TRBD2 (6 bases). Germline CDR1 SGHDN, CDR2 FVKESK. The V end was cut by 6 bases, the J end by 2 bases, with 10 bases between. This CDR3 region has 14 residues.

The rearrangement joins TRBV3-1 (or the pseudogene TRBV3-2) to TRBJ1-6; D remains ambiguous. Germline V gene data show CDR1 as LGHDT and CDR2 as YNNKEL (reference sequence). Trimming stripped 0 bases from V and 14 bases from J, with 20 bases between. This CDR3 spans 16 amino acids. This CDR3 is CASSQEGSLFPFTLHF. The CDR3 DNA reads TGTGCCAGCAGCCAAGAAGGCAGCTTATTCCCTTTCACCCTCCACTTT.

The chain has TRBV9 and TRBJ2-2; tentatively, D is TRBD1 (5 bases). CDR1 SGDLS and CDR2 YYNGEE come from the germline V gene. V shed 8 bases and J shed 0 bases, with 17 bases lying between them. This CDR3 has 16 amino acids. CDR3 protein: CASGPRQNANTGELFF. The CDR3 nucleotides are TGTGCCAGTGGGCCCCGACAGAACGCGAACACCGGGGAGCTGTTTTTT.

The chain recombines TRBV3-1 (or the pseudogene TRBV3-2) with TRBJ2-7; 7 bases are a match to TRBD1. J lost 9 bases, V lost 3 bases, and 8 bases had no gene match. The CDR3 has 13 amino acids. Germline-derived CDR1 and CDR2 are LGHDT and YNNKEL (reference sequence). The CDR3 nucleotides read TGTGCCAGCAGCCAGAGGGGGCAGAGTGGGCAGTACTTC. Residues: CASSQRGQSGQYF.

The V gene is TRBV2, the J gene TRBJ2-2, with TRBD1 matching 9 bases. V trimming: 7 bases; J trimming: 3 bases; junction bases outside the gene matches: 6. Germline values: CDR1 SNHLY, CDR2 FYNNEI. The CDR3 is made up of 15 amino acids. For the CDR3, the DNA is TGTGCCAGCACCTCTGGACAGGGGTACACCGGGGAGCTGTTTTTT. Its translation is CASTSGQGYTGELFF.

In DNA form, the CDR3 reads TGTGCCAGTAGCAGTAACAGGGGGAACACTGAAGCTTTCTTT. This encodes CASSSNRGNTEAFF. This sequence joins TRBV19 and TRBJ1-1, with 7 bases that match TRBD1. V lost 6 bases to trimming and J lost 1 base; unmatched junction nucleotides: 5. The germline V gene has CDR1 LNHDA and CDR2 SQIVND (reference sequence). There are 14 residues in the CDR3.

CDR3 sequence (DNA): TGCGCCAGCAGCTTGGATACAGGGGGAGGCAATGAGCAGTTCTTC. This translates into CASSLDTGGGNEQFF. The chain has TRBV5-1 and TRBJ2-1, with 8 positions matching TRBD1. CDR1 is SGHRS and CDR2 is YFSETQ in the germline V gene. CDR3 size: 15 residues. J gave up 6 bases and V 0 bases, and 5 bases lay outside the gene matches.